This TCR beta chain came from a study of T-cell memory formation after mild COVID-19. As regards this clonotype: The antigen remains unidentified.

Amplification by 5'RACE using constant-segment primers produced TCR alpha and TCR beta cDNA libraries that carried sample barcodes and UMIs. MiXCR was run by TCRdb on the 5' RACE reads, yielding one entry per CDR3 protein. Here the sample spans tens of thousands of distinct CDR3 sequences, approximately 15% being singletons. Points from the study as a whole: Among contracting clones, CD4+ were mainly CM/EM and CD8+ enriched in EMRA. Nothing showed for sure that second-wave clones peaking on day 37 were SARS-CoV-2 specific. CD4+ bias marked clones expanding day 15 to 37, unlike balanced contracting clones.

V was pared by 3 bases and J by 10 bases, with 14 bases between. Germline V CDR1 and CDR2: SGHRS, YFSETQ. This CDR3 contains 12 residues. The chain couples TRBV5-1 to TRBJ2-7; D is possibly TRBD1 (6 bases). The receptor was isolated from an adult woman who had mild COVID-19 (a few samples of this study predate the infection). Cell type and time point are not known. Sample: PBMCs or a T cell subset sorted from them (not recorded which). As DNA, the CDR3 is TGCGCCAGCAGCTACGGCGACAGGTCCCAGTACTTC. It specifies CASSYGDRSQYF.